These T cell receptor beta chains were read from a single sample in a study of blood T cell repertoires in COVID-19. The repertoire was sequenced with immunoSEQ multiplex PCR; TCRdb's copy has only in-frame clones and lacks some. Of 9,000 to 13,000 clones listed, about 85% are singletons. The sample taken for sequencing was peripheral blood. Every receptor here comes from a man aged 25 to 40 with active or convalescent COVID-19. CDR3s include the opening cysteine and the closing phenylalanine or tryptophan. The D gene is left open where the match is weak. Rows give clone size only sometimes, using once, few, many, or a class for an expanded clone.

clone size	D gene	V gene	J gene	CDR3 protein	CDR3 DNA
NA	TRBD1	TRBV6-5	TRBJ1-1	CASSSTGGLMNTEAFF	TGTGCCAGCAGTTCAACAGGGGGGCTAATGAACACTGAAGCTTTCTTT
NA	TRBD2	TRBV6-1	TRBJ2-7	CASSEIGGGADEQYF	TGTGCCAGCAGTGAAATCGGCGGGGGGGCGGACGAGCAGTACTTC
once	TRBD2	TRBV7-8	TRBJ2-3	CASSFAGLAGGITDTQYF	TGTGCCAGCAGCTTCGCGGGACTAGCGGGGGGGATCACAGATACGCAGTATTTT
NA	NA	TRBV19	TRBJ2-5	CASSSLRPERGETQYF	TGTGCCAGTAGTTCCCTCCGGCCCGAAAGGGGGGAGACCCAGTACTTC
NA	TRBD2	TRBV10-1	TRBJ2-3	CASSLGLEADTQYF	TGCGCCAGCAGTTTGGGACTAGAGGCGGATACGCAGTATTTT
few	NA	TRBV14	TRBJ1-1	CASSPSQGTEAFF	TGTGCCAGCAGCCCGAGCCAGGGAACTGAAGCTTTCTTT
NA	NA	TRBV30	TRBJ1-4	CAWSYQGDEKLFF	TGTGCCTGGAGTTACCAGGGCGATGAAAAACTGTTTTTT
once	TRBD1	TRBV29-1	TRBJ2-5	CSYRDRVQETQYF	TGCAGCTACCGGGACAGGGTTCAAGAGACCCAGTACTTC
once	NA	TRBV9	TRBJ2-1	CASSVGGSGDEQFF	TGTGCCAGCAGCGTAGGAGGGTCTGGGGATGAGCAGTTCTTC
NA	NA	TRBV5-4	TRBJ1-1	CACQRGSGETEAFF	TGTGCCTGCCAAAGGGGGTCGGGTGAGACTGAAGCTTTCTTT
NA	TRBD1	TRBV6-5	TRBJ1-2	CASWDRGLFKYGYTF	TGTGCCAGCTGGGACAGGGGGCTCTTCAAGTATGGCTACACCTTC
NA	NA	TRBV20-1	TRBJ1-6	CSARDTSALHF	TGCAGTGCTAGGGACACTTCGGCCCTCCACTTT
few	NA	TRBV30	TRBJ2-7	CAYDRSTYEQYF	TGTGCCTATGACAGGAGCACCTACGAGCAGTACTTC
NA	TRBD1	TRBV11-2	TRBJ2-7	CASSSPAGGDRDYEQYF	TGTGCCAGCAGCTCCCCAGCTGGCGGGGACAGGGACTACGAGCAGTACTTC
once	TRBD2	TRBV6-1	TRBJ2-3	CASSEGEGFLDTQYF	TGTGCCAGCAGTGAAGGGGAGGGTTTTTTGGATACGCAGTATTTT
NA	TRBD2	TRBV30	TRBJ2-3	CAWSRGGGDGDTQYF	TGTGCCTGGAGCAGAGGCGGGGGGGATGGAGATACGCAGTATTTT
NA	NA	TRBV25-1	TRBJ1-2	CASSASRPARRGYTF	TGTGCCAGCAGTGCGAGTCGGCCAGCGAGAAGAGGCTACACCTTC
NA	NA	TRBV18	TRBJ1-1	CASSPSYVLNTEAFF	TGTGCCAGCTCACCTAGTTACGTGCTGAACACTGAAGCTTTCTTT
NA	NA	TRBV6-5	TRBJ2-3	CASSPRTSTDTQYF	TGTGCCAGCAGTCCGCGGACTAGCACAGATACGCAGTATTTT
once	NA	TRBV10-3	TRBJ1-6	CASHRGADSPLHF	TGTGCCAGCCACCGGGGTGCTGATTCACCCCTCCACTTT
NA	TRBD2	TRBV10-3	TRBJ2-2	CAIRGRAGGNTGELFF	TGTGCCATCCGGGGCCGGGCGGGGGGCAACACCGGGGAGCTGTTTTTT
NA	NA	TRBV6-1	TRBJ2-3	CASSEHSEYTQYF	TGTGCCAGCAGTGAACATTCAGAATATACGCAGTATTTT
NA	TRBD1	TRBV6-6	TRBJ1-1	CASSYASVGQGPFFF	TGTGCCAGCAGTTACGCTTCCGTGGGACAGGGCCCTTTTTTCTTT
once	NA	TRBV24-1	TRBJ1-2	CATSDAGTRDPYTF	TGTGCCACCAGTGATGCCGGGACACGGGACCCCTACACCTTC
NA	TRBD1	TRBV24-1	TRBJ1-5	CATSESFLDRDNQPQHF	TGTGCCACCAGTGAGAGTTTTCTGGACAGGGATAATCAGCCCCAGCATTTT
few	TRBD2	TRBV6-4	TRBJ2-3	CASSEAGGTDTQYF	TGTGCCAGCAGTGAAGCGGGGGGCACAGATACGCAGTATTTT
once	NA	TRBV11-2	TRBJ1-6	CASSLDVKGESPLHF	TGTGCCAGCAGCTTGGACGTTAAGGGGGAATCACCCCTCCACTTT
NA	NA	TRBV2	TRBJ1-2	CASSGTEESYGYTF	TGTGCCAGCAGTGGGACAGAAGAGTCGTATGGCTACACCTTC
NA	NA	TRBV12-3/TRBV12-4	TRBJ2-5	CATNQGPQGTQYF	TGTGCCACCAACCAGGGGCCCCAGGGGACCCAGTACTTC
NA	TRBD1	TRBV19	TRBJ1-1	CASSNRGSTEAFF	TGTGCCAGTAGCAACAGGGGTAGCACTGAAGCTTTCTTT
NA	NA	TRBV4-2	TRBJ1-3	CASSQVGGSSGNTIYF	TGTGCCAGCAGCCAAGTGGGGGGTAGCTCTGGAAACACCATATATTTT
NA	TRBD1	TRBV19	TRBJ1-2	CAYKGTDYGYTF	TGTGCCTATAAGGGGACAGACTATGGCTACACCTTC
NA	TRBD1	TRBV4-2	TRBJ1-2	CASSPTGGDYGYTF	TGTGCCAGCAGCCCCACAGGGGGCGACTATGGCTACACCTTC
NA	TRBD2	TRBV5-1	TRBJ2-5	CASSLLGGGLEGTQYF	TGCGCCAGCAGCTTGTTGGGCGGGGGGTTGGAAGGGACCCAGTACTTC
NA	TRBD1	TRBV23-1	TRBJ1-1	CASRQGTNTEAFF	TGCGCCAGCAGACAGGGGACCAACACTGAAGCTTTCTTT
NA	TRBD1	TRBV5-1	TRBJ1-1	CASSLGQVATEAFF	TGCGCCAGCAGCCTTGGACAGGTTGCCACTGAAGCTTTCTTT
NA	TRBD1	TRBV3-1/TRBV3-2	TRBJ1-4	CASSQDLGGREKLFF	TGTGCCAGCAGCCAAGATTTAGGGGGCCGAGAAAAACTGTTTTTT
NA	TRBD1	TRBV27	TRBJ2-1	CASSFSGTGGAVGQFF	TGTGCCAGCAGTTTCAGCGGGACAGGGGGCGCGGTGGGGCAGTTCTTC
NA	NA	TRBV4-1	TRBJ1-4	CASSLERGAGEKLFF	TGCGCCAGCAGCCTCGAGCGGGGCGCGGGTGAAAAACTGTTTTTT
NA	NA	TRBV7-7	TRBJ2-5	CASSLTSYRPQETQYF	TGTGCCAGCAGCTTAACTAGTTATCGACCGCAAGAGACCCAGTACTTC
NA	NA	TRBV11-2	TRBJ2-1	CASSLRARSYNEQFF	TGTGCCAGCAGCCTCAGGGCCCGCTCCTACAATGAGCAGTTCTTC
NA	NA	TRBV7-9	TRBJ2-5	CASSPGGGRETQYF	TGTGCCAGCAGCCCTGGGGGGGGCCGGGAGACCCAGTACTTC
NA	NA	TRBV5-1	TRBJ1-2	CASSVKISSNYGYTF	TGCGCCAGCAGCGTGAAGATATCGAGTAACTATGGCTACACCTTC
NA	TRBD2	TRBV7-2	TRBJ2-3	CASSGTSGGAGDTQYF	TGTGCCAGCAGCGGTACTAGCGGGGGGGCGGGAGATACGCAGTATTTT
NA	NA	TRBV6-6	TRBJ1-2	CASTEDNYGYTF	TGTGCCAGCACCGAGGATAACTATGGCTACACCTTC
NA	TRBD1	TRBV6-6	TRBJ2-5	CASSYHTGAQETQYF	TGTGCCAGCAGTTACCACACAGGGGCCCAAGAGACCCAGTACTTC
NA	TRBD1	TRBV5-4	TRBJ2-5	CASSRTGVEETQYF	TGTGCCAGCAGCCGGACAGGGGTGGAGGAGACCCAGTACTTC
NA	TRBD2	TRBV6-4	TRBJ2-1	CASSRTSGGYNEQFF	TGTGCCAGCAGCCGTACTAGCGGGGGTTACAATGAGCAGTTCTTC
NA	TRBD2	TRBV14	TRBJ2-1	CASSQYSGGYEQFF	TGTGCCAGCAGCCAGTATAGCGGGGGATATGAGCAGTTCTTC